The entry below gives a single T cell receptor (beta chain) sequence along with its context. What it binds is not known. The sample comes from a study of T cells in Graves' hyperthyroidism and ophthalmopathy. Overall study results and limits: Blood also contained most expanded thyroid clonotypes above 0.001.

The CDR3 length is 15 residues. Germline CDR1 LNHDA, CDR2 SQIVND (reference sequence). V lost 7 bases and J lost 8, with 23 bases in between. The TCR beta CDR3 regions underwent amplification using RNA transcripts as the source. Initially, a first-round RT-PCR of the TCR CDR3 employed the HTBI primer set. Each CDR3 protein gets one entry after TCRdb re-called the multiplex PCR reads with MiXCR. In the table there are approximately 560,000 distinct CDR3 sequences, approximately 44% of which are singletons. The clonotype was recovered from a woman aged 18-35 years with Graves' hyperthyroidism. Material: peripheral blood or thyroid tissue (not recorded which). The gene calls are TRBV19 and TRBJ1-2, with D tentatively TRBD1 (5 bases). CDR3 coding DNA: TGTGCCAGTACCCAAGCGGACCGGGGGTTAGGAGGCTACACCTTC. Amino acid sequence: CASTQADRGLGGYTF.